One sample yielded the 32 T cell receptor beta chains listed below, sequenced in a study of blood T cell repertoires in COVID-19. Using immunoSEQ multiplex PCR, the repertoire was profiled, and TCRdb retains in-frame clones only, with some absent. The repertoire consists of around 230,000 clones, with roughly nine tenths occurring once and the leading ten covering around 2.6%. The sequenced material came from PBMCs or T cells enriched from blood (not recorded which). The receptors were sampled from a woman younger than 45 who had recovered from COVID-19.

This clone was seen a few times. The chain recombines TRBV7-9 with TRBJ1-3; tentative D call: TRBD1 (6 bases). In germline, CDR1 is SEHNR, CDR2 FQNEAQ (reference sequence). The CDR3 loop spans 14 amino acids. V dropped 7 bases and J dropped 4 bases, with 14 bases sitting between them. The chain's CDR3 is CASIFTGRGNTIYF. CDR3 in DNA: TGTGCCAGCATCTTTACAGGGCGCGGAAACACCATATATTTT.

The chain links TRBV12-5 to TRBJ1-1; the D gene is possibly TRBD1 (5 bases). The CDR3 spans 15 residues. Germline V gene lookup returns CDR1 LGHNT and CDR2 FRNRAP. The germline V and J ends were trimmed by 5 bases and 1 base, with 14 bases remaining between them. The CDR3 loop reads CASGLPPTGNTEAFF. CDR3 nucleotide sequence: TGTGCTAGTGGTCTCCCCCCTACAGGGAACACTGAAGCTTTCTTT.

A few counts support this clone. V is TRBV4-3 and J is TRBJ1-3, with unresolved D. Germline CDR1 reads LGHNA; CDR2 reads YSLEER. The CDR3 extends over 15 amino acids. With 1 base removed from V and 3 bases from J, the gap between germline ends came to 10 bases. This CDR3 is CASSQVAPIGNTIYF. The CDR3 nucleotides read TGCGCCAGCAGCCAAGTCGCGCCCATTGGAAACACCATATATTTT.

The chain recombines TRBV9 with TRBJ1-6; tentative D call: TRBD1 (5 bases). The CDR3 consists of 17 residues. Germline CDR1 reads SGDLS; CDR2 reads YYNGEE. V dropped 4 bases and J dropped 10 bases, with 24 bases sitting between them. CDR3 DNA: TGTGCCAGCAGCCTCAATCAAGGGGTCCCATTTGGGTCACCCCTCCACTTT. Its translation: CASSLNQGVPFGSPLHF.

The rearrangement links TRBV10-2 to TRBJ2-2, with TRBD2 matching over 7 bases. Looked up from germline, CDR1 is WSHSY and CDR2 is SAAADI. V lost 4 bases to trimming and J lost 2 bases; unmatched junction nucleotides: 1. CDR3 length: 14 amino acids. This CDR3 reads CASSAGLNTGELFF. The CDR3 DNA follows: TGCGCCAGCAGTGCGGGACTAAACACCGGGGAGCTGTTTTTT.

The chain employs TRBV19 and TRBJ1-2; 7 bases are shared with TRBD1. The germline gives CDR1 LNHDA, CDR2 SQIVND (reference sequence). Germline trimming cut 5 bases from V and 8 bases from J; bases unmatched to any gene: 2. The CDR3 totals 11 residues. As DNA, the CDR3 is TGTGCCAGTAGTGACAGGGAGGGCTACACCTTC. Encoded protein: CASSDREGYTF.

CDR3 loop: CASSLRGTDTQYF. CDR3 nucleotides: TGTGCCAGCAGTTTGCGGGGTACAGATACGCAGTATTTT. This chain connects TRBV12-3 or TRBV12-4 to TRBJ2-3; D is possibly TRBD2 (6 bases). This CDR3 spans 13 amino acids. V was cut by 3 bases and J by 3 bases, with 7 bases left in between.

This rearrangement joins TRBV5-1 to TRBJ1-6, with D possibly being TRBD1 (6 bases). Germline V gene lookup returns CDR1 SGHRS and CDR2 YFSETQ. The CDR3 runs to 14 residues. V lost 6 bases and J 7 bases, leaving 14 bases between the germline ends. CDR3 loop: CASNRDTKNSPLHF. Written as DNA, the CDR3 is TGCGCCAGCAACCGGGACACCAAGAATTCACCCCTCCACTTT.

J is TRBJ2-1 and V is TRBV24-1, with D uncertain. The germline V gene encodes CDR1 KGHDR and CDR2 SFDVKD. The CDR3 contains 13 residues. Trimming removed 3 bases at V and 9 bases at J, with 11 bases between. The CDR3 sequence is CATSDLPGSEQFF. The DNA for the CDR3 is TGTGCCACCAGTGATCTCCCAGGTAGTGAGCAGTTCTTC.

V gene TRBV7-2 combines with J gene TRBJ2-1, with D perhaps matching TRBD1 (5 bases). The CDR3 loop spans 16 amino acids. The V gene's germline CDR1 is SGHTA and CDR2 FQGNSA. V lost 5 bases and J 0 bases, leaving 14 bases between the germline ends. As DNA, the CDR3 is TGTGCCAGCAGCATTAAACGACAGAGCTCCTACAATGAGCAGTTCTTC. It codes for CASSIKRQSSYNEQFF. Complete variable domain (other parts from reference TRBV7-2 and TRBJ2-1): GAGVSQSPSNKVTEKGKDVELRCDPISGHTALYWYRQSLGQGLEFLIYFQGNSAPDKSGLPSDRFSAERTGGSVSTLTIQRTQQEDSAVYLCASSIKRQSSYNEQFFGPGTRLTVL.

This chain links TRBV27 with TRBJ1-4; TRBD1 matches at 7 bases. This CDR3 has 15 amino acids. From germline, CDR1 is MNHEY and CDR2 SMNVEV (reference sequence). Germline trimming cut 2 bases from V and 8 bases from J; bases unmatched to any gene: 8. CDR3 sequence reads: CASSLARGQWEKLFF. The DNA for the CDR3 is TGTGCCAGCAGTTTAGCGAGGGGGCAATGGGAAAAACTGTTTTTT.

The chain links TRBV4-3 to TRBJ2-1; D is possibly TRBD1 (6 bases). CDR3 length: 13 residues. Germline V gene sequence: CDR1 LGHNA, CDR2 YSLEER. V was cut by 4 bases and J by 8 bases, with 12 bases left in between. CDR3 in amino acids: CASSPQGNDEQFF. CDR3 DNA: TGCGCCAGCAGCCCCCAGGGGAATGATGAGCAGTTCTTC.

The table lists this clone with a count of one. This chain joins TRBV7-9 and TRBJ1-3; no reliable D call. Deletions cut 0 bases from V and 4 bases from J, with 16 bases between. Germline CDR1 reads SEHNR; CDR2 reads FQNEAQ (reference sequence). This CDR3 is built from 17 residues. The CDR3 spells CASSLARESLQGNTIYF. As DNA, the CDR3 is TGTGCCAGCAGCTTAGCGCGCGAGAGTCTTCAAGGAAACACCATATATTTT.

The table lists this clone with a count of one. The rearrangement joins TRBV5-1 to TRBJ2-3, with D perhaps matching TRBD2 (6 bases). V lost 0 bases and J 6 bases, leaving 14 bases between the germline ends. Germline CDR1 and CDR2: SGHRS and YFSETQ. The CDR3 has 15 residues. The CDR3 nucleotides are TGCGCCAGCAGCTTGGTATCGGCGGGGACGGATACGCAGTATTTT. Its protein product is CASSLVSAGTDTQYF.

The CDR3 spells CASSLAGAQSYGYTF. In DNA, the CDR3 is TGTGCCAGCAGCTTAGCGGGGGCGCAGAGCTATGGCTACACCTTC. The rearrangement links TRBV7-2 to TRBJ1-2; the D gene is possibly TRBD1 (6 bases). The germline V gene has CDR1 SGHTA and CDR2 FQGNSA. V lost 0 bases and J 4 bases, leaving 12 bases between the germline ends. The CDR3 contains 15 residues.

V is TRBV7-9 and J is TRBJ1-2, with D hard to call. This CDR3 has 14 residues. Germline assignment: CDR1 SEHNR and CDR2 FQNEAQ (reference sequence). Deletions cut 2 bases from V and 2 bases from J, with 9 bases between. The CDR3 DNA reads TGTGCCAGCAGCTTAATGGGCAGAAACTATGGCTACACCTTC. The encoded protein is CASSLMGRNYGYTF.

The rearrangement joins TRBV6-2 or TRBV6-3 to TRBJ2-1, with unresolved D. CDR1 MNHEY and CDR2 SVGEGT come from the germline V gene. Trimming left V 4 bases short and J 7 bases short, with 11 bases between. The CDR3 runs 13 residues. CDR3 coding DNA: TGTGCCAGCAGTTTGGAAGCGAGTAATGAGCAGTTCTTC. It codes for CASSLEASNEQFF.

This chain connects TRBV5-4 to TRBJ1-2; 8 bases map to TRBD1. The CDR3 has 15 amino acids. The V gene end was trimmed by 0 bases and the J gene end by 4 bases; junction bases not matched to a gene: 5. The germline gives CDR1 SGHNT, CDR2 YYREEE (reference sequence). The CDR3 sequence: CASSLGQGASYGYTF. In nucleotides, the CDR3 is TGTGCCAGCAGCTTGGGGCAGGGGGCAAGCTATGGCTACACCTTC.

This clone has a handful of counts. This chain uses TRBV9 with TRBJ2-3; 15 bases map to TRBD2. The CDR3 runs 18 residues. Germline-derived CDR1 and CDR2 are SGDLS and YYNGEE. V shed 2 bases and J 0 bases; nucleotides not matched to a gene: 4. The DNA for the CDR3 is TGTGCCAGCAGCGTGGGACTAGCGGGGGGTCCTAGCACAGATACGCAGTATTTT. Translated, it gives CASSVGLAGGPSTDTQYF. Combining the CDR3 with reference TRBV9 and TRBJ2-3 gives the whole variable domain DSGVTQTPKHLITATGQRVTLRCSPRSGDLSVYWYQQSLDQGLQFLIQYYNGEERAKGNILERFSAQQFPDLHSELNLSSLELGDSALYFCASSVGLAGGPSTDTQYFGPGTRLTVL.

The table lists this clone with a count of one. V and J are TRBV5-1 and TRBJ2-2; 10 bases are shared with TRBD2. In germline, CDR1 is SGHRS, CDR2 YFSETQ. This CDR3 is built from 17 residues. The J segment lost 3 bases and the V segment lost 0 bases, leaving 5 bases of the junction unmatched. The CDR3 nucleotides are TGCGCCAGCAGCTTGGGTGTAGCGGGGGGCTACACCGGGGAGCTGTTTTTT. Translating gives CASSLGVAGGYTGELFF.

This chain connects TRBV5-4 to TRBJ1-1, with 10 bases that match TRBD1. The CDR3 length is 15 residues. V lost 3 bases and J lost 5; bases outside the gene matches: 7. Germline V gives CDR1 SGHNT, CDR2 YYREEE (reference sequence). The CDR3 reads CASSSRQGAHTEAFF. The CDR3 bases are TGTGCCAGCAGCTCCAGACAGGGGGCGCATACTGAAGCTTTCTTT.

The chain joins TRBV7-3 to TRBJ2-3; 7 nucleotides agree with TRBD1. The CDR3 length is 13 residues. CDR1 and CDR2 from the germline V gene are SGHTA and FQGTGA. J was trimmed by 4 bases and V by 5 bases; bases with no gene match: 3. The CDR3 coding sequence is TGTGCCAGCAGCGGACAGGTCCCAGATACGCAGTATTTT. Protein: CASSGQVPDTQYF.

The V gene is TRBV4-1, the J gene TRBJ1-1, with a tentative D call TRBD1 (5 bases). This CDR3 has 13 amino acids. The V gene's germline CDR1 is MGHRA and CDR2 YSYEKL. Trimming stripped 0 bases from V and 6 bases from J, with 8 bases between. This chain's CDR3 is CASSQDREAEAFF. CDR3 sequence (DNA): TGCGCCAGCAGCCAAGACAGGGAGGCTGAAGCTTTCTTT.

In its sample, this clone was seen a few times. Written as DNA, the CDR3 is TGTGCTAGTGGCACCACCAGGGAGGCTAATTCACCCCTCCACTTT. It encodes CASGTTREANSPLHF. This chain links TRBV12-5 with TRBJ1-6; the D gene is possibly TRBD1 (5 bases). V was shortened by 6 bases and J by 6 bases, with 15 bases between the two germline ends. Germline V CDR1 and CDR2: LGHNT, FRNRAP. CDR3 length: 15 amino acids.

This clone was counted a single time. The chain has TRBV19 and TRBJ2-2, with 9 bases lining up with TRBD2. The CDR3 extends over 16 amino acids. Germline V gene sequence: CDR1 LNHDA, CDR2 SQIVND (reference sequence). V was pared by 5 bases and J by 4 bases, with 8 bases of the junction left unmatched. Here the CDR3 reads CASSARREGFTGELFF. For the CDR3, the DNA is TGTGCCAGTAGTGCCCGGCGGGAGGGGTTCACCGGGGAGCTGTTTTTT.

This clone was seen a handful of times. This rearrangement joins TRBV4-3 to TRBJ1-1, with a possible D match to TRBD1 (5 bases). The CDR3 has 13 amino acids. V was trimmed by 5 bases and J by 1 base, leaving 8 bases between them. CDR1 is LGHNA, CDR2 YSLEER, per germline. The CDR3 bases are TGCGCCAGCAGCTACACAGGGAACACTGAAGCTTTCTTT. This sequence encodes CASSYTGNTEAFF.

This clone was seen only once. The chain is built from TRBV19 and TRBJ1-3; D ambiguous. Germline CDR1 LNHDA, CDR2 SQIVND (reference sequence). V gave up 3 bases and J gave up 0 bases, with 12 bases separating them. The CDR3 is 16 residues long. The CDR3 reads CASSMPAGYSGNTIYF. DNA for the CDR3: TGTGCCAGTAGTATGCCCGCCGGGTACTCTGGAAACACCATATATTTT.

The V gene is TRBV12-3 or TRBV12-4, the J gene TRBJ2-7; no reliable D call. The germline V and J ends were trimmed by 3 bases and 6 bases, with 6 bases remaining between them. The CDR3 totals 11 residues. In DNA form, the CDR3 reads TGTGCCAGCAGTTTGCTGGCCGAGCAGTACTTC. Protein: CASSLLAEQYF.

The chain combines TRBV7-9 with TRBJ2-1, with 10 bases fitting TRBD2. The junction had 9 bases not matched to a gene; V was cut back by 1 base and J by 6 bases. Germline V lookup: CDR1 SEHNR, CDR2 FQNEAQ (reference sequence). The CDR3 length is 17 residues. CDR3 nucleotides: TGTGCCAGCAGCTTAGGCAGCGGGGGGGCCGGTAGCAATGAGCAGTTCTTC. It specifies CASSLGSGGAGSNEQFF.

This clone was found a few times. This chain joins TRBV19 and TRBJ2-1, with D possibly TRBD2 on 5 matching bases. The V gene's germline CDR1 is LNHDA and CDR2 SQIVND (reference sequence). V lost 2 bases, J lost 0 bases, and 17 bases lay in between. The length of the CDR3 is 18 residues. The CDR3 DNA follows: TGTGCCAGTAGTATAACGCTTAGAAGACTAAGCTCCTACAATGAGCAGTTCTTC. It yields the protein CASSITLRRLSSYNEQFF.

The chain uses TRBV7-2 and TRBJ1-5; D uncertain. The ends were cut back, 4 bases at V and 5 bases at J, with 12 bases in the middle. The CDR3 totals 14 residues. Germline values: CDR1 SGHTA, CDR2 FQGNSA. As DNA, the CDR3 is TGTGCCAGCAGCTCCCGGGTAAACGATCAGCCCCAGCATTTT. Protein product: CASSSRVNDQPQHF.

The table lists this clone with a count of one. The CDR3 region is CASSQGRGLVNEQFF. Here the CDR3 DNA reads TGCGCCAGCAGCCAAGGTAGGGGGTTAGTCAATGAGCAGTTCTTC. The chain couples TRBV4-3 to TRBJ2-1; tentatively, D is TRBD1 (6 bases). This CDR3 spans 15 amino acids. Between the trimmed V and J ends, which lost 1 base and 6 bases, there was a span of 13 bases. Per the germline V gene, CDR1 is LGHNA and CDR2 is YSLEER.